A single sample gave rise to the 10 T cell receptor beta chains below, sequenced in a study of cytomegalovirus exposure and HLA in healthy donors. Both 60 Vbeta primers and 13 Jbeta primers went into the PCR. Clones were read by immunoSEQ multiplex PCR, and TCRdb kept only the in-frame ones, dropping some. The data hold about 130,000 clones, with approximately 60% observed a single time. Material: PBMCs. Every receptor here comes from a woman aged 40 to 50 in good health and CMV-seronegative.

The chain's CDR3 is CASSSTGTRVDTQYF. In nucleotides, the CDR3 is TGTGCCAGCAGTTCTACCGGGACAAGGGTGGATACGCAGTATTTT. The chain uses TRBV28 and TRBJ2-3; possible D gene TRBD1, 6 bases. Trimming took off 4 bases at V and 6 bases at J, with 17 bases between the two ends. Germline lookup yields CDR1 MDHEN and CDR2 SYDVKM. This CDR3 has 15 residues.

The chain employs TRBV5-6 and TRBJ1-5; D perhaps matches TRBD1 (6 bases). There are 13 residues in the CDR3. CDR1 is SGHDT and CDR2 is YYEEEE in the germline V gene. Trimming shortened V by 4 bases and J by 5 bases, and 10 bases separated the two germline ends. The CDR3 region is CASSKQGYQPQHF. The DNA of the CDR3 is TGTGCCAGCAGCAAACAGGGTTATCAGCCCCAGCATTTT. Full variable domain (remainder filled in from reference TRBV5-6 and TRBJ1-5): DAGVTQSPTHLIKTRGQQVTLRCSPKSGHDTVSWYQQALGQGPQFIFQYYEEEERQRGNFPDRFSGHQFPNYSSELNVNALLLGDSALYLCASSKQGYQPQHFGDGTRLSIL.

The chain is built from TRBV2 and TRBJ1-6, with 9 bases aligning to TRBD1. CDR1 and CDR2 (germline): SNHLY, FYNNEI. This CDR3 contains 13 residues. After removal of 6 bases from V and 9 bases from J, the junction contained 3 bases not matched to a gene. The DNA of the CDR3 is TGTGCCAGCAGCCTGGGACAGGGTTCACCCCTCCACTTT. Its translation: CASSLGQGSPLHF.

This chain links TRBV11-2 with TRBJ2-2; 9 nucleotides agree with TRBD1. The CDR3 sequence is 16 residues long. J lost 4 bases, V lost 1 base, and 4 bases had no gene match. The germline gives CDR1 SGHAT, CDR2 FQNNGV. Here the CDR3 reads CASSLGDRGSTGELFF. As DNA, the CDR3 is TGTGCCAGCAGCTTAGGTGACAGGGGGTCCACCGGGGAGCTGTTTTTT. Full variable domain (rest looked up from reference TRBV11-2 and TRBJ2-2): EAGVAQSPRYKIIEKRQSVAFWCNPISGHATLYWYQQILGQGPKLLIQFQNNGVVDDSQLPKDRFSAERLKGVDSTLKIQPAKLEDSAVYLCASSLGDRGSTGELFFGEGSRLTVL.

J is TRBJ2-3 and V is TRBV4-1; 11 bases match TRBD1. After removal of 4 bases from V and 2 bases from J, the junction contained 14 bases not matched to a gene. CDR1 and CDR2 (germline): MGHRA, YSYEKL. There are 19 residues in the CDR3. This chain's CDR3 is CASSRRPGQGEFYTDTQYF. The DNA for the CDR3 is TGCGCCAGCAGCCGGAGACCGGGACAGGGGGAATTTTACACAGATACGCAGTATTTT.

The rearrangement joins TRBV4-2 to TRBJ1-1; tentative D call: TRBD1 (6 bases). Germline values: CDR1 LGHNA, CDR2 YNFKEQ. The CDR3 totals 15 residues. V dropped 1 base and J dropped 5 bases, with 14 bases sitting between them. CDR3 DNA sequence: TGTGCCAGCAGCCAAGCGTTGACAGGCCTTACTGAAGCTTTCTTT. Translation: CASSQALTGLTEAFF.

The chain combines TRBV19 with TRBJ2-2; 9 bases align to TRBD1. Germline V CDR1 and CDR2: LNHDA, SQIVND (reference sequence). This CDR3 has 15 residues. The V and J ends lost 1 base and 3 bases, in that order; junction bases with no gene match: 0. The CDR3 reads CASSIGTGDTGELFF. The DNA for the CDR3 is TGTGCCAGTAGTATAGGGACAGGGGACACCGGGGAGCTGTTTTTT.

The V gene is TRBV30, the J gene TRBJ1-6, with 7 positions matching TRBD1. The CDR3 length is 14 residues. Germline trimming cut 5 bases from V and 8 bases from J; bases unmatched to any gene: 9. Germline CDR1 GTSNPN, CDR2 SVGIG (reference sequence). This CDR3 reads CAWDRDSYDSPLHF. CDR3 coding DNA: TGTGCCTGGGACCGGGACAGCTACGATTCACCCCTCCACTTT.

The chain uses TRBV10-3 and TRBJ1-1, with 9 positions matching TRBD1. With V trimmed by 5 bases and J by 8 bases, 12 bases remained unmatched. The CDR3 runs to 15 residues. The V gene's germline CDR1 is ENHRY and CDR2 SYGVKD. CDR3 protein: CAISLQGARGAEAFF. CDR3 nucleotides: TGTGCCATCAGTCTACAGGGGGCGAGGGGAGCCGAAGCTTTCTTT.

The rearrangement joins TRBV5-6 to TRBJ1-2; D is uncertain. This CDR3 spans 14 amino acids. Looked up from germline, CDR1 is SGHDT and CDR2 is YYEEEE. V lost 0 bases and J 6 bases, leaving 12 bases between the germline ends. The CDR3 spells CASSLVGARDGYTF. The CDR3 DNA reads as TGTGCCAGCAGCTTGGTGGGAGCGAGGGATGGCTACACCTTC.